This T cell receptor beta chain was recorded in a study of blood T cell repertoires in COVID-19. Study at large: The study drew acute and convalescent COVID-19 samples from the United States, Italy and Spain. T cells, B-cell-depleted T cells, or PBMCs supplied cDNA or gDNA.

Original data processing: It was from reference gene primer amplification that nucleated cell counts were estimated. The repertoire was sequenced with immunoSEQ multiplex PCR; TCRdb's copy has only in-frame clones and lacks some. The DNA was the basis for D and trimming; V, J and clone size are from that table. The data contain about 200,000 clones, more than 75% of them singletons. With 1 base removed from V and 5 bases from J, the gap between germline ends came to 14 bases. The CDR3 extends over 15 amino acids. Germline V lookup: CDR1 MGHRA, CDR2 YSYEKL. Specimen: peripheral blood. The TCR comes from a man older than 75 with acute or convalescent COVID-19. V and J are TRBV4-1 and TRBJ1-1; no definite D call. The chain's CDR3 is CASSQVPGRRTEAFF. The CDR3 DNA is TGCGCCAGCAGCCAAGTTCCGGGAAGGCGGACTGAAGCTTTCTTT.